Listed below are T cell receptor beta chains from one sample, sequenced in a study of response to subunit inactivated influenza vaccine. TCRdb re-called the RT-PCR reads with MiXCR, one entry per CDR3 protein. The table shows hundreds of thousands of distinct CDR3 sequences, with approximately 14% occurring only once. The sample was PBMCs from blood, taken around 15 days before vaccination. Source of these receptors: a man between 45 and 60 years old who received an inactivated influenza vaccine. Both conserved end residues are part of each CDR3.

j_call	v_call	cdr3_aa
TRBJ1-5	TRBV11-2	CASSDLGRGKNSNQPQHF
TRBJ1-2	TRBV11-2	CASSLEGTVPNYGYTF
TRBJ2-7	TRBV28	CASSWNGAYEQYF
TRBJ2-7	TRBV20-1	CSAQYRFDEQYF
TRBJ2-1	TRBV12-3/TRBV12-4	CASSRSGGLHNEQFF
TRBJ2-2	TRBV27	CASSLLSDTGELFF
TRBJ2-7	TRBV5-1	CATQAGPGGYEQYF
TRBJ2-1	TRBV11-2	CASSPTGYEQFF
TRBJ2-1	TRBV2	CASRPGLGAYNEQFF
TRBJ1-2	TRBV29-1	CSAPGYYGYTF
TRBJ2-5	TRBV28	CASSSTGVGETQYF
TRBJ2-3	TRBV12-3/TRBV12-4	CASRRDRTADTQYF
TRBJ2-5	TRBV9	CASSEEGVGINQETQYF
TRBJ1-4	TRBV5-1	CASSTRDRTSATNEKLFF
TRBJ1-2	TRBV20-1	CSAPRQLLNYGYTF
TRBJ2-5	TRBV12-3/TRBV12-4	CASSLGGRVVGETQYF
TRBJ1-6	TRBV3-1	CASSQDRHSPLHF
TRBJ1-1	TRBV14	CASRQRGDTEAFF
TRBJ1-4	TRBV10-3	CAISESGARDEKLFF
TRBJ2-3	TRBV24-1	CATRSGGTDTQYF
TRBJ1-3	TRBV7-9	CASSQWDRGNTIYF
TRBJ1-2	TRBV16	CASSRRHADYGYTF
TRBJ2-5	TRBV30	CAWRLGGGGTQYF
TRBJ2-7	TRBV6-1	CASRTGTGLSYEQYF
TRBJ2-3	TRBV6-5	CASSYSQPGGRAGTDTQYF
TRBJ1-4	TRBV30	CAWSPQGGRQRRVNEKLFF
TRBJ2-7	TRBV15	CATSLLAPLDEQYF
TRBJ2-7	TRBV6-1	CASREGGYEQYF
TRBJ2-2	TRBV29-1	CSAGTPTGELFF
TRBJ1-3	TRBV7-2	CASSFYDRGVSGNTIYF
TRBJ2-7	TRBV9	CASSVETRDEQYF
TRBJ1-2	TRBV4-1	CASSQASRTANNGYTF
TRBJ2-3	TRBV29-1	CSVLTGADTQYF
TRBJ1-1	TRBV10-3	CAISESGGLYTEAFF
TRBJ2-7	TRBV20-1	CSTGTSGTNEQYF
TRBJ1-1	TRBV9	CASSVIENTEAFF
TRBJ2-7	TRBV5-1	CASSLGTGGTDEQYF
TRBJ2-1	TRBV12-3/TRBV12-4	CASSFESGGRNEQFF
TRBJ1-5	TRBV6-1	CASSRQGGAQPQHF
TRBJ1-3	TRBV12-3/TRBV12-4	CASSANSGNTIYF
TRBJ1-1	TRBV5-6	CASSPADRLLVAFF
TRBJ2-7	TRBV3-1	CASSQGPWLLEQYF
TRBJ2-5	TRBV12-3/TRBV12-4	CASSTLLTSGQETQYF
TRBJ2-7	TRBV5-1	CASSLWDSSYEQYF
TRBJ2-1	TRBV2	CASSVGVAEQFF
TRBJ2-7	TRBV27	CASSMKRTGTGNEQYF
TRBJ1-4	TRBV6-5	CASSYSQGGEKLFF
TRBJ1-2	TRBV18	CASSPPEDRNGYTF
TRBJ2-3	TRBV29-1	CSVLWSRDTQYF
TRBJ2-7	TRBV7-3	CASSQERGGEQYF
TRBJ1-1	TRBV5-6	CASSLVGQPMNTEAFF
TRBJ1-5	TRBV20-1	CSATRTGRSNQPQHF
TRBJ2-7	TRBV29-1	CSAVDSHYEQYF
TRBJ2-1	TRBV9	CASSSPPLAAHYNEQFF
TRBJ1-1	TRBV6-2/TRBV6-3	CASSYTGIAEAFF